This entry lists 19 T cell receptor beta chains sequenced from one sample in a study of response to subunit inactivated influenza vaccine (dated by TCRdb to the late 2010s). This specimen's time point label, interpreted: 45 days after influenza vaccine administration. The method behind the library was RT-PCR. The sample was run on an Illumina HiSeq 2500. TCRdb trimmed public reads at Q25 via fastp, called clones via MiXCR and kept in-frame beta chains. One record per CDR3 amino acid sequence lists the most common genes and DNA. This sample gives a few hundred thousand distinct CDR3 sequences in total; approximately 9.9% of them show up just once. The top ten hold about 12% of the sample. The source was PBMCs from blood, collected 35 to 45 days after vaccination. These receptors came from a man over 45 who received an inactivated influenza vaccine. Donor details come from another sample of the same person, matched by shared clones.

The chain combines TRBV7-2 with TRBJ2-4; D is ambiguous. The CDR3 has 16 amino acids. The germline CDR1 and CDR2 sequences are SGHTA and FQGNSA. V was shortened by 9 bases and J by 3 bases, with 21 bases between the two germline ends. The CDR3 here is CARSHFPRPDKNIQYF. CDR3 in DNA: TGTGCCAGAAGCCACTTCCCCCGGCCGGACAAAAACATTCAGTACTTC.

There are many counts of this clonotype. One end of the junction does not line up with germline, which may come from a read error. This sequence joins TRBV5-1 and TRBJ2-2; TRBD1 matches at 7 bases. CDR1 SGHRS and CDR2 YFSETQ come from the germline V gene. The CDR3 has 14 amino acids. CDR3 loop: CASSSGTATGELFF. The CDR3 coding sequence is TGTGCCAGCAGTTCCGGGACAGCCACCGGGGAGCTGTTTTTT.

The chain joins TRBV3-1 to TRBJ1-2; D unclear. CDR1 is LGHDT and CDR2 is YNNKEL in the germline V gene (reference sequence). Between the trimmed V and J ends, which lost 1 base and 7 bases, there was a span of 7 bases. CDR3 length: 12 amino acids. The CDR3 protein is CASSQGQGGYTF. CDR3 sequence (DNA): TGTGCCAGCAGCCAAGGCCAAGGTGGCTACACCTTC.

This sequence joins TRBV24-1 and TRBJ2-1, with 16 bases identical to TRBD2. The CDR3 contains 17 residues. From germline, CDR1 is KGHDR and CDR2 SFDVKD. J was trimmed by 6 bases and V by 3 bases; bases with no gene match: 4. This CDR3 is CATSDAGLAGGSNEQFF. CDR3 bases: TGTGCCACCAGTGATGCGGGACTAGCGGGGGGGAGCAATGAGCAGTTCTTC.

This clonotype was detected many times. The chain combines TRBV28 with TRBJ1-1; D is perhaps TRBD1 (6 bases). Between the trimmed V and J ends, which lost 6 bases and 1 base, there was a span of 21 bases. Per the germline V gene, CDR1 is MDHEN and CDR2 is SYDVKM. This CDR3 is 17 amino acids long. In DNA form, the CDR3 reads TGTGCCAGCAGCTCTAAAGGAAGCCCCAGGGGGAACACTGAAGCTTTCTTT. Translating it yields CASSSKGSPRGNTEAFF.

This clonotype was seen only a few times. V usage is TRBV5-6 and J usage is TRBJ2-7; tentative D call: TRBD1 (5 bases). The CDR3 consists of 14 residues. V shed 6 bases and J shed 3 bases, with 16 bases lying between them. Germline loops: CDR1 SGHDT, CDR2 YYEEEE. The CDR3 bases are TGTGCCAGCACCTTCGGCAGGGTTGTCTACGAGCAGTACTTC. Amino acid sequence: CASTFGRVVYEQYF.

This clonotype was seen more than once but under ten times. The V and J genes are TRBV29-1 and TRBJ2-7; TRBD1 agrees at 9 bases. Germline assignment: CDR1 SQVTM and CDR2 ANQGSEA. With V trimmed by 2 bases and J by 2 bases, 7 bases remained unmatched. The CDR3 spans 15 residues. CDR3 amino acids: CSVETGTGHPYEQYF. The CDR3, as DNA: TGCAGCGTTGAAACAGGGACAGGGCACCCCTACGAGCAGTACTTC.

In its sample, this clonotype was seen a few times. The chain combines TRBV20-1 with TRBJ2-3; 12 bases fit TRBD2. The J segment lost 7 bases and the V segment lost 5 bases, leaving 1 base of the junction unmatched. CDR3 length: 12 residues. CDR1 and CDR2 (germline): DFQATT, SNEGSKA (reference sequence). Here the CDR3 reads CSAGLAGYTQYF. The CDR3 DNA reads TGCAGTGCTGGACTAGCGGGGTATACGCAGTATTTT.

The J gene is TRBJ1-1, the V gene TRBV29-1; D not certain. The CDR3 sequence is 12 residues long. Germline V CDR1 and CDR2: SQVTM, ANQGSEA. V lost 5 bases to trimming and J lost 6 bases, with 13 bases between them. The CDR3 DNA sequence: TGCAGCGTTAGGACGCCTTGGCCTGAAGCTTTCTTT. Encoded protein: CSVRTPWPEAFF.

V gene TRBV12-3 or TRBV12-4 combines with J gene TRBJ1-6; the match to TRBD1 covers 10 bases. CDR3 length equals 16 residues. The V segment lost 2 bases and the J segment 7 bases; nucleotides outside the gene matches: 5. The CDR3 reads CASSLLGQGFNSPLHF. CDR3 DNA: TGTGCCAGCAGTTTACTGGGACAGGGGTTCAATTCACCCCTCCACTTT.

A few counts support this clonotype. This chain joins TRBV24-1 and TRBJ1-2, with D possibly being TRBD1 (5 bases). V lost 4 bases and J 4 bases, leaving 9 bases between the germline ends. CDR1 is KGHDR, CDR2 SFDVKD, per germline. The CDR3 has 13 amino acids. DNA of the CDR3: TGTGCCACCAGTGAGGGGGGAGGCTATGGCTACACCTTC. Protein: CATSEGGGYGYTF.

This clonotype was observed at least ten times. The chain employs TRBV12-3 or TRBV12-4 and TRBJ1-1; D ambiguous. The CDR3 covers 13 residues. Trimming took 6 bases from V and 4 from J, leaving 12 bases between them. The CDR3 region is CASRPPGLTEAFF. The CDR3 DNA is TGTGCCAGCAGACCCCCTGGGCTCACTGAAGCTTTCTTT.

This clonotype has just a few counts. V is TRBV10-3 and J is TRBJ2-7, with 8 bases identical to TRBD2. CDR1 is ENHRY and CDR2 is SYGVKD in the germline V gene. V shed 0 bases, J shed 2 bases, and the junction held 6 bases outside the gene matches. The CDR3 contains 16 residues. The CDR3 sequence: CAISESTGGGAYEQYF. CDR3 bases: TGTGCCATCAGTGAGTCGACGGGAGGGGGAGCCTACGAGCAGTACTTC.

There are many counts of this clonotype. The chain uses TRBV24-1 and TRBJ2-5; D ambiguous. The CDR3 totals 17 residues. Trimming shortened V by 1 base and J by 1 base, and 15 bases separated the two germline ends. The V gene's germline CDR1 is KGHDR and CDR2 SFDVKD. The DNA for the CDR3 is TGTGCCACCAGTGATTTCGGACCTACCTCGCCCCAAGAGACCCAGTACTTC. Protein product: CATSDFGPTSPQETQYF.

Notes on this clonotype: Its ends do not fully match the called genes, so a read error is possible. The genes are TRBV11-2 and TRBJ2-7, with a weak D call TRBD1 (5 bases). The CDR3 spans 14 residues. Germline V lookup: CDR1 SGHAT, CDR2 FQNNGV. CDR3: CASSLGGSYYGQYF. The CDR3 nucleotides read TGTGCCAGCAGCTTAGGGGGCAGCTACTACGGGCAGTACTTC. The complete variable domain, with remaining parts taken from reference TRBV11-2 and TRBJ2-7, reads EAGVAQSPRYKIIEKRQSVAFWCNPISGHATLYWYQQILGQGPKLLIQFQNNGVVDDSQLPKDRFSAERLKGVDSTLKIQPAKLEDSAVYLCASSLGGSYYGQYFGPGTRLTVT.

This clonotype was observed many times. The chain couples TRBV10-3 to TRBJ1-6, with unresolved D. CDR1 and CDR2 (germline): ENHRY, SYGVKD. This CDR3 is built from 13 residues. The V end lost 7 bases, the J end lost 11 bases, and 15 bases lay between the germline ends. CDR3 DNA sequence: TGTGCCATCAAGGGTGGTAGGGAGGCACCCCTCCACTTT. This translates into CAIKGGREAPLHF.

The table lists this clonotype with a few counts. The chain carries TRBV10-3 and TRBJ2-7, with TRBD2 identical over 10 bases. With 3 bases clipped from V and 4 bases from J, the junction kept 3 bases outside the gene matches. The CDR3 length is 14 residues. The germline gives CDR1 ENHRY, CDR2 SYGVKD. The DNA for the CDR3 is TGTGCCATCAGTGATCTAGCGGGAGCTTACGAGCAGTACTTC. The encoded protein is CAISDLAGAYEQYF.

This chain joins TRBV19 and TRBJ1-5; D gene uncertain. The V and J ends lost 5 bases and 6 bases respectively, with 17 bases between them. Germline V gene sequence: CDR1 LNHDA, CDR2 SQIVND (reference sequence). CDR3 size: 15 residues. CDR3 sequence reads: CASSADTYRGQPQHF. DNA of the CDR3: TGTGCCAGTAGTGCCGATACGTACAGAGGTCAGCCCCAGCATTTT. The full variable domain, its missing parts supplied by reference TRBV19 and TRBJ1-5, is DGGITQSPKYLFRKEGQNVTLSCEQNLNHDAMYWYRQDPGQGLRLIYYSQIVNDFQKGDIAEGYSVSREKKESFPLTVTSAQKNPTAFYLCASSADTYRGQPQHFGDGTRLSIL.

J is TRBJ2-3 and V is TRBV20-1; a weak D match, TRBD1 (5 bases). The CDR3 sequence is 13 residues long. Germline V gene data show CDR1 as DFQATT and CDR2 as SNEGSKA (reference sequence). V shed 5 bases and J shed 2 bases, with 11 bases lying between them. In DNA, the CDR3 is TGCAGTGCTCATTGGACATCCACAGATACGCAGTATTTT. Its protein is CSAHWTSTDTQYF.